Shown below are 26 T cell receptor beta chains from a single sample sequenced in a study of blood T cell repertoires in COVID-19. Method: immunoSEQ multiplex PCR; TCRdb's copy keeps in-frame clones and lacks some. The data show a few hundred thousand clones, around 87% seen once. The sample was peripheral blood. The receptors stem from a woman younger than 45 with COVID-19, enrolled during active disease.

The chain is built from TRBV4-1 and TRBJ2-7, with D tentatively TRBD2 (6 bases). From germline, CDR1 is MGHRA and CDR2 YSYEKL. This CDR3 contains 16 residues. V was shortened by 2 bases and J by 1 base, with 15 bases between the two germline ends. The CDR3 loop reads CASSQPATSRSYEQYF. The CDR3 DNA follows: TGCGCCAGCAGCCAACCGGCGACTAGTAGATCCTACGAGCAGTACTTC.

This sequence joins TRBV5-1 and TRBJ2-5; possible D gene TRBD1, 5 bases. The CDR3 runs to 15 residues. Looked up from germline, CDR1 is SGHRS and CDR2 is YFSETQ. V was shortened by 4 bases and J by 2 bases, with 15 bases between the two germline ends. This CDR3 reads CASSPLLRQQETQYF. Here the CDR3 DNA reads TGCGCCAGCAGCCCCCTATTGAGACAGCAAGAGACCCAGTACTTC. The variable domain in full, with the rest retrieved from reference TRBV5-1 and TRBJ2-5, is KAGVTQTPRYLIKTRGQQVTLSCSPISGHRSVSWYQQTPGQGLQFLFEYFSETQRNKGNFPGRFSGRQFSNSRSEMNVSTLELGDSALYLCASSPLLRQQETQYFGPGTRLLVL.

The chain combines TRBV5-6 with TRBJ2-1, with TRBD2 identical over 13 bases. CDR1 and CDR2 (germline): SGHDT, YYEEEE. The CDR3 runs to 16 residues. The V and J ends lost 4 bases and 7 bases, in that order; junction bases with no gene match: 8. The CDR3 DNA is TGTGCCAGCAGCCTCGGGACTAGCGGGATTCTAAATGAGCAGTTCTTC. Translation: CASSLGTSGILNEQFF.

This clone was counted once. The chain recombines TRBV10-1 with TRBJ2-7, with 8 bases identical to TRBD1. Germline trimming cut 2 bases from V and 9 bases from J; bases unmatched to any gene: 12. Germline values: CDR1 WNHNN, CDR2 SYGVQD (reference sequence). The length of the CDR3 is 15 residues. In DNA, the CDR3 is TGCGCCAGCAGTGAGGATCTAGGGACAGGAACGACGCAGTACTTC. Encoded protein: CASSEDLGTGTTQYF.

The chain joins TRBV7-9 to TRBJ2-3, with TRBD2 matching over 12 bases. Unmatched junction bases numbered 4, after V lost 1 base and J lost 2 bases. From germline, CDR1 is SEHNR and CDR2 FQNEAQ (reference sequence). The CDR3 loop spans 17 amino acids. CDR3 bases: TGTGCCAGCAGCTTAGGGCTAGCGGGAGGGTACACAGATACGCAGTATTTT. Amino acids: CASSLGLAGGYTDTQYF.

The chain has TRBV2 and TRBJ2-1, with D perhaps matching TRBD2 (5 bases). The germline CDR1 and CDR2 sequences are SNHLY and FYNNEI. Trimming shortened V by 4 bases and J by 2 bases, and 18 bases separated the two germline ends. The CDR3 consists of 17 residues. CDR3 nucleotide sequence: TGTGCCAGCAGTGCGGGAATATTGGGTGGAACCTACAATGAGCAGTTCTTC. It encodes CASSAGILGGTYNEQFF.

The CDR3: CASSFAGRDSPLHF. DNA of the CDR3: TGCGCCAGCAGCTTTGCAGGGCGTGATTCACCCCTCCACTTT. The V call is TRBV5-1, the J call TRBJ1-6, with a weak D call TRBD1 (5 bases). CDR1 and CDR2 from the germline V gene are SGHRS and YFSETQ. The CDR3 loop spans 14 amino acids. Between the trimmed V and J ends, which lost 2 bases and 8 bases, there was a span of 11 bases.

This clone was seen more than once but under ten times. This chain uses TRBV10-3 with TRBJ1-5; D is perhaps TRBD1 (6 bases). V lost 7 bases, J lost 4 bases, and 11 bases lay in between. The CDR3 consists of 13 residues. Per the germline V gene, CDR1 is ENHRY and CDR2 is SYGVKD. This CDR3 is CAITRGANQPQHF. In DNA, the CDR3 is TGTGCCATCACTCGGGGGGCGAATCAGCCCCAGCATTTT.

This chain links TRBV11-2 with TRBJ2-1; 7 nucleotides agree with TRBD2. The germline V gene has CDR1 SGHAT and CDR2 FQNNGV. Trimming at V came to 5 bases and at J to 6 bases, leaving 10 bases not matched to a gene. This CDR3 region has 15 residues. The CDR3 protein is CASSPSSGPSNEQFF. CDR3 sequence (DNA): TGTGCCAGCAGCCCGTCTAGCGGCCCTAGCAATGAGCAGTTCTTC.

The genes are TRBV28 and TRBJ2-1, with 16 bases that match TRBD2. V lost 3 bases to trimming and J lost 1 base; unmatched junction nucleotides: 3. This CDR3 comprises 18 residues. Germline CDR1 reads MDHEN; CDR2 reads SYDVKM. The CDR3 protein is CASSLGLAGGRSYNEQFF. The CDR3 DNA follows: TGTGCCAGCAGTTTGGGACTAGCGGGAGGGCGGTCCTACAATGAGCAGTTCTTC. Using reference TRBV28 and TRBJ2-1 for the parts outside the CDR3, the full variable domain is DVKVTQSSRYLVKRTGEKVFLECVQDMDHENMFWYRQDPGLGLRLIYFSYDVKMKEKGDIPEGYSVSREKKERFSLILESASTNQTSMYLCASSLGLAGGRSYNEQFFGPGTRLTVL.

V gene TRBV7-2 combines with J gene TRBJ2-7; perhaps TRBD2 as D (6 bases). This CDR3 has 14 amino acids. V dropped 0 bases and J dropped 7 bases, with 13 bases sitting between them. CDR1 and CDR2 from the germline V gene are SGHTA and FQGNSA. This CDR3 is CASSLALRGNEQYF. CDR3 sequence (DNA): TGTGCCAGCAGCTTAGCGTTGCGGGGAAATGAGCAGTACTTC. Using reference TRBV7-2 and TRBJ2-7 for the parts outside the CDR3, the full variable domain is GAGVSQSPSNKVTEKGKDVELRCDPISGHTALYWYRQSLGQGLEFLIYFQGNSAPDKSGLPSDRFSAERTGGSVSTLTIQRTQQEDSAVYLCASSLALRGNEQYFGPGTRLTVT.

J is TRBJ1-4 and V is TRBV5-1, with a weak D call TRBD1 (6 bases). V was clipped by 7 bases and J by 7 bases, with 14 bases between them. Germline CDR1 reads SGHRS; CDR2 reads YFSETQ. The CDR3 is 13 residues long. CDR3: CASQSGDGEKLFF. In DNA form, the CDR3 reads TGCGCCAGCCAGTCAGGGGATGGTGAAAAACTGTTTTTT.

The chain has TRBV10-3 and TRBJ1-4; D gene ambiguous. This CDR3 spans 14 amino acids. Germline V CDR1 and CDR2: ENHRY, SYGVKD. Trimming left V 5 bases short and J 0 bases short, with 7 bases between. The CDR3, as DNA: TGTGCCATCAGTCCAGGTGCAACTAATGAAAAACTGTTTTTT. This gives the protein CAISPGATNEKLFF.

The chain couples TRBV30 to TRBJ1-1; perhaps TRBD1 as D (5 bases). CDR1 GTSNPN and CDR2 SVGIG come from the germline V gene (reference sequence). Deletions cut 4 bases from V and 4 bases from J, with 10 bases between. The CDR3 is 12 amino acids. CDR3 nucleotide sequence: TGTGCCTGGAAAGGGGCCCGCACTGAAGCTTTCTTT. Translating gives CAWKGARTEAFF.

The V gene is TRBV10-1, the J gene TRBJ2-3; possible D gene TRBD2, 5 bases. CDR3 size: 14 residues. The V gene lost 5 bases and the J gene lost 1 base, with 10 bases spanning the gap. From germline, CDR1 is WNHNN and CDR2 SYGVQD (reference sequence). CDR3 amino acids: CASSQSGRTDTQYF. The CDR3 bases are TGCGCCAGCAGTCAGAGCGGACGCACAGATACGCAGTATTTT.

In nucleotides, the CDR3 is TGTGCCAGCAGCCAAGATCCAGGGGCGGGAAACACCATATATTTT. Its protein product is CASSQDPGAGNTIYF. V usage is TRBV3-1 (or the pseudogene TRBV3-2) and J usage is TRBJ1-3; D possibly corresponds to TRBD1 (6 bases). The CDR3 consists of 15 residues. Germline V lookup: CDR1 LGHDT, CDR2 YNNKEL (reference sequence). Trimming took 0 bases from V and 4 from J, leaving 10 bases between them.

The chain employs TRBV2 and TRBJ2-1; TRBD2 aligns across 11 bases. There are 17 residues in the CDR3. In germline, CDR1 is SNHLY, CDR2 FYNNEI. Trimming took 3 bases from V and 1 from J; bases not matched to a gene: 5. The CDR3 nucleotides are TGTGCCAGCAGTGATCCGACTAGCGGGGTATCCTACAATGAGCAGTTCTTC. Translated, it gives CASSDPTSGVSYNEQFF.

The chain couples TRBV7-8 to TRBJ2-7; 7 bases are a match to TRBD1. From germline, CDR1 is SGHVS and CDR2 FQNEAQ. The CDR3 totals 12 residues. V lost 2 bases, J lost 5 bases, and 0 bases stayed unmatched. The DNA of the CDR3 is TGTGCCAGCAGCTTAACAGGGGACGAGCAGTACTTC. Translation gives CASSLTGDEQYF.

CDR3 in amino acids: CASSFRRDYEQYF. For the CDR3, the DNA is TGTGCCAGTAGTTTCCGACGGGACTACGAGCAGTACTTC. The chain carries TRBV19 and TRBJ2-7; D is possibly TRBD2 (5 bases). V lost 5 bases and J 3 bases, leaving 11 bases between the germline ends. Germline-derived CDR1 and CDR2 are LNHDA and SQIVND (reference sequence). The CDR3 has 13 residues.

On this clone: Germline and junction disagree at one end, which may indicate a read error. The chain's CDR3 is CASSFGTGETQYF. CDR3 nucleotide sequence: TGTGCTAGCAGCTTCGGGACAGGGGAGACCCAGTACTTC. The V call is TRBV7-7, the J call TRBJ2-5, with 9 bases fitting TRBD1. This CDR3 region has 13 residues. Germline V gene data show CDR1 as SSHAT and CDR2 as FNYEAQ (reference sequence).

V usage is TRBV2 and J usage is TRBJ2-5, with 10 positions matching TRBD2. V lost 7 bases to trimming and J lost 5 bases; unmatched junction nucleotides: 13. CDR3 length: 16 amino acids. Germline CDR1 SNHLY, CDR2 FYNNEI. The chain's CDR3 is CASKTRLAGVDETQYF. For the CDR3, the DNA is TGTGCCAGCAAAACCCGTCTAGCGGGAGTCGATGAGACCCAGTACTTC. Supplemented by reference TRBV2 and TRBJ2-5, the full variable domain reads EPEVTQTPSHQVTQMGQEVILRCVPISNHLYFYWYRQILGQKVEFLVSFYNNEISEKSEIFDDQFSVERPDGSNFTLKIRSTKLEDSAMYFCASKTRLAGVDETQYFGPGTRLLVL.

Written as DNA, the CDR3 is TGTGCCAGTAGGCAAACAGGGATCGGTGAAAAACTGTTTTTT. This codes for CASRQTGIGEKLFF. This chain links TRBV19 with TRBJ1-4; tentatively, D is TRBD1 (6 bases). This CDR3 region has 14 residues. V lost 6 bases and J 7 bases, leaving 15 bases between the germline ends. The V gene's germline CDR1 is LNHDA and CDR2 SQIVND (reference sequence).

The chain links TRBV14 to TRBJ2-3; D may be TRBD2 (6 bases). The CDR3 is 15 amino acids. In germline, CDR1 is SGHDN, CDR2 FVKESK. V was trimmed by 9 bases and J by 0 bases, leaving 16 bases between them. The CDR3 coding sequence is TGTGCCAGACCACTCGGGACTGCTAGCACAGATACGCAGTATTTT. Translation: CARPLGTASTDTQYF. Based on the CDR3 plus reference TRBV14 and TRBJ2-3, the full variable domain is EAGVTQFPSHSVIEKGQTVTLRCDPISGHDNLYWYRRVMGKEIKFLLHFVKESKQDESGMPNNRFLAERTGGTYSTLKVQPAELEDSGVYFCARPLGTASTDTQYFGPGTRLTVL.

The chain is built from TRBV2 and TRBJ1-3; D is possibly TRBD1 (5 bases). The germline gives CDR1 SNHLY, CDR2 FYNNEI. The ends were cut back, 3 bases at V and 2 bases at J, with 8 bases in the middle. This CDR3 region has 14 residues. The CDR3 DNA is TGTGCCAGCAGTGAGTCAGGGACTGGAAACACCATATATTTT. Translating it yields CASSESGTGNTIYF.

V gene TRBV5-1 combines with J gene TRBJ2-1, with D perhaps matching TRBD2 (5 bases). V was shortened by 4 bases and J by 3 bases, with 17 bases between the two germline ends. From germline, CDR1 is SGHRS and CDR2 YFSETQ. This CDR3 is 16 amino acids long. As DNA, the CDR3 is TGCGCCAGCAGCGTCGATAGCGCATTCCTCTACAATGAGCAGTTCTTC. Translation gives CASSVDSAFLYNEQFF.

The chain recombines TRBV5-5 with TRBJ2-7; the D is unclear. Trimming pared 4 bases from V and 1 base from J, leaving 18 bases between. There are 16 residues in the CDR3. Germline values: CDR1 SGHKS, CDR2 YYEKEE (reference sequence). In nucleotides, the CDR3 is TGTGCCAGCAGCCCGAGTAGTGTCCTAGGTTCCTACGAGCAGTACTTC. Amino acids: CASSPSSVLGSYEQYF.